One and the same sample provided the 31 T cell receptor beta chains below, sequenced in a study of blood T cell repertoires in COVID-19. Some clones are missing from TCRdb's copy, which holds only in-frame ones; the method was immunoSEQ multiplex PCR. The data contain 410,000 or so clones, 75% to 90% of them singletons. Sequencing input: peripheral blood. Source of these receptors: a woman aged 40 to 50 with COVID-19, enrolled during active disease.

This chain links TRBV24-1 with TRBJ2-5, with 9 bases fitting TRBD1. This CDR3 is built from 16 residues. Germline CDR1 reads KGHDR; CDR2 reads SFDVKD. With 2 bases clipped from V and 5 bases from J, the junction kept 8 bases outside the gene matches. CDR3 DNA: TGTGCCACCAGTGATTCTCACAGGGGGCGCGGGGAGACCCAGTACTTC. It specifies CATSDSHRGRGETQYF.

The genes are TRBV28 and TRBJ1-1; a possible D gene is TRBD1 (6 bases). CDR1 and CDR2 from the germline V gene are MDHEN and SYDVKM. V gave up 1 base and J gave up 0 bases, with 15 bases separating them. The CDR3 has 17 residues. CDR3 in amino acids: CASSLYATGLMNTEAFF. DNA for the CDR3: TGTGCCAGCAGTTTATATGCTACAGGGTTAATGAACACTGAAGCTTTCTTT.

The CDR3 region has the DNA TGCAGCGTTTACGGGGATATTACTAACTATGGCTACACCTTC. It specifies CSVYGDITNYGYTF. The V and J genes are TRBV29-1 and TRBJ1-2; D unclear. Germline V gives CDR1 SQVTM, CDR2 ANQGSEA. The V gene lost 5 bases and the J gene lost 0 bases, with 13 bases spanning the gap. The CDR3 spans 14 residues.

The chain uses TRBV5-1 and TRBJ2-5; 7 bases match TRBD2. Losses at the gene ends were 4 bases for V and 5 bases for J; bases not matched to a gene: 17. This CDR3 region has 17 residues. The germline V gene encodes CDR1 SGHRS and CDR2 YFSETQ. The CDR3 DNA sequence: TGCGCCAGCAGCCCACGCGGGGGAACTAGCCTGTTGGAGACCCAGTACTTC. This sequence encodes CASSPRGGTSLLETQYF.

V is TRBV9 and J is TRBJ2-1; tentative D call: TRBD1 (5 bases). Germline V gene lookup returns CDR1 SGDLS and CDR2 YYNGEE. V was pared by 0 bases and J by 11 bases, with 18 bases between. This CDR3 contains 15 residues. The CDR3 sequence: CASSVGRTSDRKQFF. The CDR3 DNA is TGTGCCAGCAGCGTAGGTAGGACATCTGATAGGAAGCAGTTCTTC. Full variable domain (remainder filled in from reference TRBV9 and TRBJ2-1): DSGVTQTPKHLITATGQRVTLRCSPRSGDLSVYWYQQSLDQGLQFLIQYYNGEERAKGNILERFSAQQFPDLHSELNLSSLELGDSALYFCASSVGRTSDRKQFFGPGTRLTVL.

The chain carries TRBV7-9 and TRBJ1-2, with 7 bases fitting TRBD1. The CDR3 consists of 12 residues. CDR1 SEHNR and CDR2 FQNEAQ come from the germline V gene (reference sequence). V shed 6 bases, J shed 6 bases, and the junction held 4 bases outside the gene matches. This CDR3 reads CASRTGLDGYTF. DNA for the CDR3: TGTGCCAGCAGGACAGGGTTGGATGGCTACACCTTC.

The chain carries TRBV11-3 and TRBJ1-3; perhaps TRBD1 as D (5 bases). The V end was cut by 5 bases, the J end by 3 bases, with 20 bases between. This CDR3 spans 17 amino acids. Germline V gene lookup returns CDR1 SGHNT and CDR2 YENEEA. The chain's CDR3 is CASSGMDKQLYGNTIYF. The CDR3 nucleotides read TGTGCCAGCAGCGGAATGGACAAACAGTTATATGGAAACACCATATATTTT.

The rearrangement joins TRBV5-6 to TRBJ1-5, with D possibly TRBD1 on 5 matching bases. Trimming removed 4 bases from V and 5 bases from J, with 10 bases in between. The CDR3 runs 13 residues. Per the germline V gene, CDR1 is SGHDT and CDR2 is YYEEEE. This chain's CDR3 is CASSPGGDQPQHF. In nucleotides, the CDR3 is TGTGCCAGCAGCCCGGGGGGGGATCAGCCCCAGCATTTT.

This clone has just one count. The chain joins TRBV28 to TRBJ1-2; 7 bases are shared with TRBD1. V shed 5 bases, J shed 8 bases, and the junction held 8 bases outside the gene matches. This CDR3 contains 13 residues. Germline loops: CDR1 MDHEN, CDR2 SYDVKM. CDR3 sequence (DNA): TGTGCCAGCAGTCCTCGTTGGGACAGAGGCTACACCTTC. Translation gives CASSPRWDRGYTF.

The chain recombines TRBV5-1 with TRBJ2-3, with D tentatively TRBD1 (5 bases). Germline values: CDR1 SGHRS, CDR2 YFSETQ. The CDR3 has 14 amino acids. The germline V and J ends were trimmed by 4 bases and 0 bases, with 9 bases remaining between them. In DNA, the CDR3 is TGCGCCAGCAGCGTGACAGCTAGCACAGATACGCAGTATTTT. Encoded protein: CASSVTASTDTQYF. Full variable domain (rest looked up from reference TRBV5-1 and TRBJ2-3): KAGVTQTPRYLIKTRGQQVTLSCSPISGHRSVSWYQQTPGQGLQFLFEYFSETQRNKGNFPGRFSGRQFSNSRSEMNVSTLELGDSALYLCASSVTASTDTQYFGPGTRLTVL.

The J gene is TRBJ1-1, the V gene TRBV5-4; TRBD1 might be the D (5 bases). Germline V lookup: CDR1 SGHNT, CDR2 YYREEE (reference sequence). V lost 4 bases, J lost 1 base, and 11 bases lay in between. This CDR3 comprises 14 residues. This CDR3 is CASSHYDRNTEAFF. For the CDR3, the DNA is TGTGCCAGCAGCCACTACGACAGGAACACTGAAGCTTTCTTT.

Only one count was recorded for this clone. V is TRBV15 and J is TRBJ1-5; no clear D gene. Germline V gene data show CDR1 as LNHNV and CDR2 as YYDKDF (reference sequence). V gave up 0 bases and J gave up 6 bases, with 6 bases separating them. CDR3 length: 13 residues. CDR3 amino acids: CATSRDIFQPQHF. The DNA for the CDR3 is TGTGCCACCAGCAGAGATATTTTTCAGCCCCAGCATTTT.

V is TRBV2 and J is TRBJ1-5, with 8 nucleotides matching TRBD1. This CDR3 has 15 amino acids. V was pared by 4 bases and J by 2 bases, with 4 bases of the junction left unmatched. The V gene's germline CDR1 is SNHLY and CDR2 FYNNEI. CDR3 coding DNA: TGTGCCAGCAGTGTTCCGACAGGGGGCAATCAGCCCCAGCATTTT. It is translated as CASSVPTGGNQPQHF.

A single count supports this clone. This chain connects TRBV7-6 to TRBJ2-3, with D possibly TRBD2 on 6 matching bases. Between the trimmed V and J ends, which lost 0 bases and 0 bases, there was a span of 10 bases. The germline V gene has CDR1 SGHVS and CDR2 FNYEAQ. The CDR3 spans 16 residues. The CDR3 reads CASSLAGGVSTDTQYF. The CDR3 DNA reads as TGTGCCAGCAGCTTAGCTGGCGGGGTTAGCACAGATACGCAGTATTTT.

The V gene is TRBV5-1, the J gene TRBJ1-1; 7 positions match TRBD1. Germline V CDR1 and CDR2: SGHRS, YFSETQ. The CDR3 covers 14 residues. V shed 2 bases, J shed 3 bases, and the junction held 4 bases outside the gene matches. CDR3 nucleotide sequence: TGCGCCAGCAGCTTACAGGGGTTGGACACTGAAGCTTTCTTT. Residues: CASSLQGLDTEAFF.

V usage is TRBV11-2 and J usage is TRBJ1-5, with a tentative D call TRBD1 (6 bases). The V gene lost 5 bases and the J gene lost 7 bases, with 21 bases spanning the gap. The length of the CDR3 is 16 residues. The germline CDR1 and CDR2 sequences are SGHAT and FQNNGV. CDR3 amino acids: CASSTGGRGVGQPQHF. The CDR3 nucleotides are TGTGCCAGCAGCACGGGGGGGCGAGGGGTTGGGCAGCCCCAGCATTTT.

CDR3 bases: TGTGCCAGCACCCCGCGGGGGAACTATGGCTACACCTTC. Translation gives CASTPRGNYGYTF. The gene calls are TRBV9 and TRBJ1-2; tentative D call: TRBD1 (5 bases). Trimming removed 6 bases from V and 2 bases from J, with 11 bases in between. This CDR3 spans 13 amino acids. Per the germline V gene, CDR1 is SGDLS and CDR2 is YYNGEE.

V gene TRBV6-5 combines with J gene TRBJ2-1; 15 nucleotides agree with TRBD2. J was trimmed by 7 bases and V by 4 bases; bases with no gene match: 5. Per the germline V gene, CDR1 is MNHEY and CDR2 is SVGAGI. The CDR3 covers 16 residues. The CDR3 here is CASSFGLAGGPNEQFF. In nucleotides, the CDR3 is TGTGCCAGCAGTTTCGGACTAGCGGGGGGGCCTAATGAGCAGTTCTTC.

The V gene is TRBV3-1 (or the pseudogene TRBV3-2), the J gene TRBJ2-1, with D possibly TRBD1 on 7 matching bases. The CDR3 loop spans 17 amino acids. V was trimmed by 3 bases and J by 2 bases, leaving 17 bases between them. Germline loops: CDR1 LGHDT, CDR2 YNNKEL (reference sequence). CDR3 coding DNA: TGTGCCAGCAGCCACCTCAGAGGGGGCGGGACCTACAATGAGCAGTTCTTC. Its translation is CASSHLRGGGTYNEQFF.

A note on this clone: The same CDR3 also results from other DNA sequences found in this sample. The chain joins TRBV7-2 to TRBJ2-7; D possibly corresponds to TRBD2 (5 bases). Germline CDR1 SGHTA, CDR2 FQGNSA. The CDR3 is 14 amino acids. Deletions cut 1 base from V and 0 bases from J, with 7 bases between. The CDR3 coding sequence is TGTGCCAGCAGCTTAGAGCGGTCCTCCTACGAGCAGTACTTC. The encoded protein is CASSLERSSYEQYF.

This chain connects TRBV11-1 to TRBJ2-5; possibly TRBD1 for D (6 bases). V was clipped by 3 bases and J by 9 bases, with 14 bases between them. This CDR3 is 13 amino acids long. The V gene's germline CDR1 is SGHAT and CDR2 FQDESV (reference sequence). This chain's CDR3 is CASSLGDTPAQYF. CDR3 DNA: TGTGCCAGCAGCTTGGGGGACACTCCGGCCCAGTACTTC. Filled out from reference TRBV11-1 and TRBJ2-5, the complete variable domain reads EAEVAQSPRYKITEKSQAVAFWCDPISGHATLYWYRQILGQGPELLVQFQDESVVDDSQLPKDRFSAERLKGVDSTLKIQPAELGDSAMYLCASSLGDTPAQYFGPGTRLLVL.

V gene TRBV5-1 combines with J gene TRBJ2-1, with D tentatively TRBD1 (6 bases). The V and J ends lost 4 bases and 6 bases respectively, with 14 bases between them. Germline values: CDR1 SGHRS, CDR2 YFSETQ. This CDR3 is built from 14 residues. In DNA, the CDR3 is TGCGCCAGCAGCCCGGTGGACAGATCCAATGAGCAGTTCTTC. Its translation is CASSPVDRSNEQFF.

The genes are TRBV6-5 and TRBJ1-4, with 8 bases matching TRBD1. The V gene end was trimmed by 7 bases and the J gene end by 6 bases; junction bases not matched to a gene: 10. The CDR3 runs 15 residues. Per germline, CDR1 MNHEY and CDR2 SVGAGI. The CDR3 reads CASNGQGNRDEKLFF. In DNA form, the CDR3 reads TGTGCCAGCAATGGACAGGGTAATAGAGATGAAAAACTGTTTTTT.

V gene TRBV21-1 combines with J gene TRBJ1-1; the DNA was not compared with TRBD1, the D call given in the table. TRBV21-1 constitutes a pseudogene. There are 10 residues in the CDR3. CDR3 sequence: CASSKQGAFF. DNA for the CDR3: TGTGCCAGCAGCAAACAGGGAGCTTTCTTT.

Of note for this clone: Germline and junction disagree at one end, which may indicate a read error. The CDR3 is CASSQGLPRKVKETQYF. The DNA of the CDR3 is TGTGCTAGCAGCCAGGGACTCCCCAGGAAGGTAAAGGAGACCCAGTACTTC. The chain links TRBV7-7 to TRBJ2-5, with D possibly being TRBD2 (6 bases). This CDR3 is built from 17 residues. The germline CDR1 and CDR2 sequences are SSHAT and FNYEAQ (reference sequence).

CDR3: CASSSPGLAGVEQFF. CDR3 bases: TGCGCCAGCAGCTCACCGGGACTAGCGGGAGTTGAGCAGTTCTTC. V and J are TRBV5-1 and TRBJ2-1; 14 bases line up with TRBD2. Per germline, CDR1 SGHRS and CDR2 YFSETQ. The CDR3 runs to 15 residues. The junction had 5 bases not matched to a gene; V was cut back by 3 bases and J by 9 bases. The complete variable domain, with remaining parts taken from reference TRBV5-1 and TRBJ2-1, reads KAGVTQTPRYLIKTRGQQVTLSCSPISGHRSVSWYQQTPGQGLQFLFEYFSETQRNKGNFPGRFSGRQFSNSRSEMNVSTLELGDSALYLCASSSPGLAGVEQFFGPGTRLTVL.

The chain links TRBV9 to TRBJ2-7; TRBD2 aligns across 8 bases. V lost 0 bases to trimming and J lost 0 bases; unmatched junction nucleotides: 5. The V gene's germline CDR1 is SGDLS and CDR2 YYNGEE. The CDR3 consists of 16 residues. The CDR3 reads CASSVDPGRASYEQYF. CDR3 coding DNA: TGTGCCAGCAGCGTAGATCCCGGGAGGGCCTCCTACGAGCAGTACTTC.

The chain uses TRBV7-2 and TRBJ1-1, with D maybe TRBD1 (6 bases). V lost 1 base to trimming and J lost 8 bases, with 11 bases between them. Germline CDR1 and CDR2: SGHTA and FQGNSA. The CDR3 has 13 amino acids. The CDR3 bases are TGTGCCAGCAGCTTAGACAGGGTTAAAGAAGCTTTCTTT. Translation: CASSLDRVKEAFF.

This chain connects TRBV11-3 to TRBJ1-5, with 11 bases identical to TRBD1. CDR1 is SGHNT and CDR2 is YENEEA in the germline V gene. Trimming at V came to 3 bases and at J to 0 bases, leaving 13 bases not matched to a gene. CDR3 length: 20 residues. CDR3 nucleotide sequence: TGTGCCAGCAGCTTGGGTCCCCGGGACAGGGGGAGGGATAGCAATCAGCCCCAGCATTTT. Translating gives CASSLGPRDRGRDSNQPQHF. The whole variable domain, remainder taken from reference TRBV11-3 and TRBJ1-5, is EAGVVQSPRYKIIEKKQPVAFWCNPISGHNTLYWYLQNLGQGPELLIRYENEEAVDDSQLPKDRFSAERLKGVDSTLKIQPAELGDSAVYLCASSLGPRDRGRDSNQPQHFGDGTRLSIL.

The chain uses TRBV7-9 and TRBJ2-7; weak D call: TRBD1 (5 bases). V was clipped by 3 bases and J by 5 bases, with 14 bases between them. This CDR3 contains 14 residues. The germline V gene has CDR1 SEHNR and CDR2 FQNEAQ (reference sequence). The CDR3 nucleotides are TGTGCCAGCAGCTTCACGGCAGGGTTTAACGAGCAGTACTTC. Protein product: CASSFTAGFNEQYF.

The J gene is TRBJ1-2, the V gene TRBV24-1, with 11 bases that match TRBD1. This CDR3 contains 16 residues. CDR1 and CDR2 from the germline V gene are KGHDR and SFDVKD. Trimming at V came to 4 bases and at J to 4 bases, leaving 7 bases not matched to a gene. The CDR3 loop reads CATSERGTGGGYGYTF. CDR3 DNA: TGTGCCACCAGTGAACGTGGGACAGGGGGAGGCTATGGCTACACCTTC.